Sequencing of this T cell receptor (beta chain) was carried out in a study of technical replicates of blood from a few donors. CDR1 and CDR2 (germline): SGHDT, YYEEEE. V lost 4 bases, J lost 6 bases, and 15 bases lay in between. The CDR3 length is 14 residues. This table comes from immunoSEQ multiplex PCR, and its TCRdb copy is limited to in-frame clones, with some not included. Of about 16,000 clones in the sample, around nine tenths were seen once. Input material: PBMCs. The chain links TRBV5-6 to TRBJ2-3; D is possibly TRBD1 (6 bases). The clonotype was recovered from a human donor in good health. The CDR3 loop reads CASSPSTGGDTQYF. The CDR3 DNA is TGTGCCAGCAGCCCCTCGACAGGCGGCGATACGCAGTATTTT.